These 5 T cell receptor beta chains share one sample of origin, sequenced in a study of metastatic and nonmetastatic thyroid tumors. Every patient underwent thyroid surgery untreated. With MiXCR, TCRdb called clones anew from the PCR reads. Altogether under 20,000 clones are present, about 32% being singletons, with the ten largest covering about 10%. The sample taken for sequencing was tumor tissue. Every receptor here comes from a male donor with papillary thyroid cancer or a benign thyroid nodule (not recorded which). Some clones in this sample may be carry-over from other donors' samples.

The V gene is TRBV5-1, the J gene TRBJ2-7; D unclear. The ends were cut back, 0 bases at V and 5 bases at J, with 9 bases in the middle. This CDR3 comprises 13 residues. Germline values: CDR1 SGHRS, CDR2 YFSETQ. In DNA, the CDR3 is TGCGCCAGCAGCTTGGCCATGCAGGACGAGCAGTACTTC. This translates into CASSLAMQDEQYF.

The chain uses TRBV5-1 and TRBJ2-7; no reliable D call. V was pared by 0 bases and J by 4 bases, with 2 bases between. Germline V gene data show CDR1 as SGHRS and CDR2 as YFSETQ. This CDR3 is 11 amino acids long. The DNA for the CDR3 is TGCGCCAGCAGCTTGGATTACGAGCAGTACTTC. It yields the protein CASSLDYEQYF.

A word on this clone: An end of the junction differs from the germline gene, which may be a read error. Written as DNA, the CDR3 is TGTGCCAGCATCCCCCCCTGGGGTTTAGCGTGGACCCAAGATACCCAGTACTTC. It codes for CASIPPWGLAWTQDTQYF. The chain is built from TRBV6-1 and TRBJ2-5; perhaps TRBD2 as D (5 bases). CDR3 length: 18 residues. Germline CDR1 MNHNS, CDR2 SASEGT.

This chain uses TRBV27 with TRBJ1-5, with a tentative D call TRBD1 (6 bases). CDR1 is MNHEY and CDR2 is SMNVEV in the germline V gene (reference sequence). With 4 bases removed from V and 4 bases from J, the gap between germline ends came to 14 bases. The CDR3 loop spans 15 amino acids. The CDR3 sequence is CASSWEGGHNQPQHF. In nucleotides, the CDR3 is TGTGCCAGCAGTTGGGAGGGGGGTCATAATCAGCCCCAGCATTTT.

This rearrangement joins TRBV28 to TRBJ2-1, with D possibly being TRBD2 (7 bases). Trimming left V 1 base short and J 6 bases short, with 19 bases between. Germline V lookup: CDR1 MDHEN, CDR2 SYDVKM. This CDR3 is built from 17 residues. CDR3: CASSLLSGGLGGNEQFF. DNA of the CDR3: TGTGCCAGCAGTTTATTGTCCGGGGGGCTCGGGGGCAATGAGCAGTTCTTC.